Shown below are 22 T cell receptor beta chains from a single sample sequenced in a study of beta chain features in type 1 diabetes. Whole-study results and caveats: For Type 1 diabetes patients, all four CD4+ subsets carried TCRB CDR3s that were moderately but significantly shorter.

Their recognized antigens are unknown. TCRB transcripts that were expressed got sequenced, as all of the isolated RNA had been reverse transcribed. Some clones are missing from TCRdb's copy, which holds only in-frame ones; the method was immunoSEQ multiplex PCR. The sample includes more than 550,000 clones, about 14% of them seen just once. Sequencing was performed on naive CD4+ T cells from blood. These receptors all come from a man younger than 35 with type 1 diabetes.

This clone was counted between two and nine times. The chain combines TRBV5-4 with TRBJ1-3; D gene unclear. V was pared by 0 bases and J by 4 bases, with 5 bases between. This CDR3 comprises 13 residues. Germline V CDR1 and CDR2: SGHNT, YYREEE (reference sequence). CDR3 sequence: CASSLGQGNTIYF. In nucleotides, the CDR3 is TGTGCCAGCAGCTTGGGGCAAGGAAACACCATATATTTT.

This clone was recorded a few times. This chain connects TRBV25-1 to TRBJ2-1; 7 nucleotides line up with TRBD2. CDR1 is MGHDK and CDR2 is SYGVNS in the germline V gene. The length of the CDR3 is 16 residues. With 2 bases clipped from V and 6 bases from J, the junction kept 10 bases outside the gene matches. Here the CDR3 reads CASSERLAGGGNEQFF. CDR3 nucleotide sequence: TGTGCCAGCAGTGAACGACTAGCCGGGGGTGGCAATGAGCAGTTCTTC.

This clone was detected only a few times. The chain uses TRBV7-8 and TRBJ1-5; TRBD1 matches 8 bases. Germline V gene data show CDR1 as SGHVS and CDR2 as FQNEAQ. The CDR3 has 15 amino acids. V lost 4 bases to trimming and J lost 7 bases; unmatched junction nucleotides: 9. The CDR3 DNA follows: TGTGCCAGCAGCTCAGGACAGGGCGAGACCCAGCCCCAGCATTTT. This sequence encodes CASSSGQGETQPQHF. Based on the CDR3 plus reference TRBV7-8 and TRBJ1-5, the full variable domain is GAGVSQSPRYKVAKRGQDVALRCDPISGHVSLFWYQQALGQGPEFLTYFQNEAQLDKSGLPSDRFFAERPEGSVSTLKIQRTQQEDSAVYLCASSSGQGETQPQHFGDGTRLSIL.

This clone was recorded a few times. The gene calls are TRBV29-1 and TRBJ2-1; tentatively, D is TRBD2 (6 bases). Germline V CDR1 and CDR2: SQVTM, ANQGSEA. This CDR3 comprises 15 residues. V lost 4 bases, J lost 6 bases, and 19 bases lay in between. Here the CDR3 DNA reads TGCAGCGTTGGAACCTTCGGGACTCCCCTCAATGAGCAGTTCTTC. It specifies CSVGTFGTPLNEQFF.

This clone has more than one count but fewer than ten. The chain employs TRBV30 and TRBJ1-2; 8 nucleotides align to TRBD1. CDR1 and CDR2 (germline): GTSNPN, SVGIG (reference sequence). V shed 7 bases and J 4 bases; nucleotides not matched to a gene: 5. The CDR3 has 12 residues. CDR3 bases: TGTGCCTCGGACAGGGAGGTCTATGGCTACACCTTC. It specifies CASDREVYGYTF. Based on the CDR3 plus reference TRBV30 and TRBJ1-2, the full variable domain is SQTIHQWPATLVQPVGSPLSLECTVEGTSNPNLYWYRQAAGRGLQLLFYSVGIGQISSEVPQNLSASRPQDRQFILSSKKLLLSDSGFYLCASDREVYGYTFGSGTRLTVV.

This clone has just a few counts. V usage is TRBV5-1 and J usage is TRBJ1-1; TRBD1 might be the D (6 bases). The CDR3 totals 15 residues. The germline gives CDR1 SGHRS, CDR2 YFSETQ. Deletions cut 4 bases from V and 1 base from J, with 14 bases between. The CDR3 region has the DNA TGCGCCAGCAGCGTTCTACAGGGAAGGAACACTGAAGCTTTCTTT. Translated, it gives CASSVLQGRNTEAFF.

This chain joins TRBV14 and TRBJ2-7, with TRBD2 matching over 9 bases. The CDR3 has 15 residues. With V trimmed by 4 bases and J by 1 base, 5 bases remained unmatched. Germline V gene data show CDR1 as SGHDN and CDR2 as FVKESK. CDR3 nucleotide sequence: TGTGCCAGCAGCCTCCGGCTAGCGGGATCCTACGAGCAGTACTTC. Encoded protein: CASSLRLAGSYEQYF.

The V and J genes are TRBV10-3 and TRBJ1-1; 12 bases line up with TRBD1. V was pared by 6 bases and J by 3 bases, with 5 bases of the junction left unmatched. The CDR3 spans 15 residues. Germline V gene data show CDR1 as ENHRY and CDR2 as SYGVKD. The CDR3 here is CAIRPGTGGYTEAFF. For the CDR3, the DNA is TGTGCCATCAGGCCCGGGACAGGGGGCTACACTGAAGCTTTCTTT.

This chain links TRBV29-1 with TRBJ2-5; possibly TRBD1 or TRBD2 for D (5 bases each). CDR1 and CDR2 from the germline V gene are SQVTM and ANQGSEA. The CDR3 totals 15 residues. The V gene lost 7 bases and the J gene lost 4 bases, with 22 bases spanning the gap. CDR3 coding DNA: TGCAGCGCCTTCGCTTGGGGGACCCGCGGAGAGACCCAGTACTTC. It codes for CSAFAWGTRGETQYF.

For the CDR3, the DNA is TGCGCCAGCAGGGGGGACTTCGGAGATACGCAGTATTTT. This gives the protein CASRGDFGDTQYF. The chain joins TRBV10-2 to TRBJ2-3, with D possibly TRBD2 on 6 matching bases. The CDR3 has 13 residues. Trimming took 6 bases from V and 5 from J, leaving 12 bases between them. The V gene's germline CDR1 is WSHSY and CDR2 SAAADI.

This clone occurred a few times. Other DNA sequences in the sample encode the same CDR3. The rearrangement uses TRBV7-2 and TRBJ2-5; D might be TRBD1 or TRBD2, each matching 5 bases. In germline, CDR1 is SGHTA, CDR2 FQGNSA. The CDR3 loop spans 14 amino acids. V was pared by 4 bases and J by 1 base, with 10 bases between. DNA of the CDR3: TGTGCCAGCAGCTCCTCGGGGACCCAAGAGACCCAGTACTTC. Amino acids: CASSSSGTQETQYF.

Written as DNA, the CDR3 is TGTGCATCCCGGGATTCCACAATGGATACGCAGTATTTT. It encodes CASRDSTMDTQYF. This chain connects TRBV6-4 to TRBJ2-3; perhaps TRBD2 as D (5 bases). CDR1 is MRHNA and CDR2 is SNTAGT in the germline V gene. This CDR3 contains 13 residues.

V and J are TRBV7-2 and TRBJ2-1; the D gene is possibly TRBD2 (6 bases). Germline V gives CDR1 SGHTA, CDR2 FQGNSA. Trimming shortened V by 5 bases and J by 4 bases, and 12 bases separated the two germline ends. The CDR3 length is 14 residues. The CDR3 sequence: CASSLSGPYNEQFF. CDR3 coding DNA: TGTGCCAGCAGCCTCAGCGGGCCGTACAATGAGCAGTTCTTC.

This clone was detected only a few times. J is TRBJ1-4 and V is TRBV30; 10 nucleotides line up with TRBD1. Germline CDR1 is GTSNPN and CDR2 is SVGIG (reference sequence). J gave up 7 bases and V 4 bases, and 3 bases lay outside the gene matches. CDR3 length: 13 amino acids. The CDR3, as DNA: TGTGCCTGGAACAGACAGGGGGCTGAAAAACTGTTTTTT. The encoded protein is CAWNRQGAEKLFF.

This clone turned up a few times. This chain uses TRBV2 with TRBJ2-5, with a possible D match to TRBD2 (6 bases). Germline V CDR1 and CDR2: SNHLY, FYNNEI. The CDR3 is made up of 12 amino acids. V was trimmed by 7 bases and J by 4 bases, leaving 10 bases between them. The CDR3 DNA reads TGTGCCAGCATGGCGGGAAGAGAGACCCAGTACTTC. Translation: CASMAGRETQYF. The variable domain in full, with the rest retrieved from reference TRBV2 and TRBJ2-5, is EPEVTQTPSHQVTQMGQEVILRCVPISNHLYFYWYRQILGQKVEFLVSFYNNEISEKSEIFDDQFSVERPDGSNFTLKIRSTKLEDSAMYFCASMAGRETQYFGPGTRLLVL.

This clone has only a few counts. The V call is TRBV2, the J call TRBJ2-5; D not certain. The V gene lost 4 bases and the J gene lost 0 bases, with 6 bases spanning the gap. The CDR3 is 13 amino acids. CDR1 and CDR2 from the germline V gene are SNHLY and FYNNEI. The CDR3 nucleotides read TGTGCCAGCAGTGGTGGCAACCAAGAGACCCAGTACTTC. This codes for CASSGGNQETQYF.

This chain links TRBV25-1 with TRBJ2-5, with 8 bases matching TRBD1. The germline CDR1 and CDR2 sequences are MGHDK and SYGVNS. CDR3 size: 14 residues. J lost 1 base, V lost 11 bases, and 9 bases had no gene match. The CDR3 loop is CASTPGGPQETQYF. The CDR3 nucleotides are TGTGCCTCTACCCCAGGGGGCCCCCAAGAGACCCAGTACTTC.

The gene calls are TRBV5-1 and TRBJ2-3; D may be TRBD2 (5 bases). The CDR3 totals 16 residues. CDR1 and CDR2 (germline): SGHRS, YFSETQ. V lost 2 bases and J 2 bases, leaving 15 bases between the germline ends. The DNA of the CDR3 is TGCGCCAGCAGCTTCCCTCCAGCGGACTTCACAGATACGCAGTATTTT. Translating it yields CASSFPPADFTDTQYF.

The rearrangement uses TRBV27 and TRBJ1-2, with no clear D. This CDR3 region has 14 residues. Germline CDR1 MNHEY, CDR2 SMNVEV (reference sequence). Trimming took 6 bases from V and 0 from J, leaving 11 bases between them. The CDR3 reads CASRSLVTNYGYTF. The CDR3 DNA reads as TGTGCCAGCAGATCCCTAGTAACTAACTATGGCTACACCTTC.

The chain recombines TRBV30 with TRBJ2-1; no definite D call. Germline V lookup: CDR1 GTSNPN, CDR2 SVGIG (reference sequence). Deletions cut 2 bases from V and 4 bases from J, with 24 bases between. The CDR3 is 18 residues long. CDR3 bases: TGTGCCTGGAGTCGGCGGCTAGGAGCCTCGAGCAAATACAATGAGCAGTTCTTC. Translating it yields CAWSRRLGASSKYNEQFF.

This clone has a handful of counts. The chain links TRBV29-1 to TRBJ1-1; TRBD1 matches at 7 bases. This CDR3 is 11 amino acids long. The germline V gene has CDR1 SQVTM and CDR2 ANQGSEA. With V trimmed by 6 bases and J by 6 bases, 4 bases remained unmatched. CDR3 loop: CSVRGQSEAFF. The CDR3, as DNA: TGCAGCGTGCGGGGACAGTCTGAAGCTTTCTTT.

The chain recombines TRBV18 with TRBJ2-3, with D maybe TRBD2 (6 bases). V was trimmed by 6 bases and J by 6 bases, leaving 7 bases between them. Germline-derived CDR1 and CDR2 are KGHSH and LQKENI. CDR3 length equals 11 residues. The CDR3 loop is CASSGGDTQYF. For the CDR3, the DNA is TGTGCCAGCTCCGGAGGGGATACGCAGTATTTT.